This record concerns one TCR beta chain sequence. In its sample, this clone was seen once. Its antigen has not been determined. No per-base quality is available; no much larger clone lies one base away. Other DNA sequences in the same sample also yield this CDR3. This record comes from a study of cytomegalovirus exposure and HLA in healthy donors (TCRdb year 2017). Notes on the research overall: A later analysis indicated that the roughly 120 validation repertoires were generated on the platform also employed for the approximately 700 repertoires of the first cohort. Besides the first cohort of hundreds of subjects, a separate validation cohort made up of 95 to 150 different subjects was used. To predict cytomegalovirus infection status, the study brought together high-throughput TCR immunosequencing, statistical association of individual TCRs with disease status, and machine learning. The aim of the study was to test whether cataloging public T cell receptors could identify signatures of past pathogen exposure.

Donors formed part of the validation cohort, which comprised 120 subjects and was distinct from the first cohort of roughly 600 subjects. The library was produced with the immunoSEQ multiplex PCR assay. Per the authors' processing: A statistical classification framework was built for diagnosing cytomegalovirus status from the catalog of TCR beta chain sequences. TCRdb re-hosts the immuneACCESS table, in-frame sequences only. Its copies lack some clones; in the studies checked, an unresolved V gene accounts for under half of them, and the cause for the rest is not known. V, J and clone size are those of that table, while D and trimming were read from the DNA. Counted in this sample were more than 120,000 clones; roughly 87% of them appeared once. The ten largest clones capture 4.5% to 5.5% of the sample. Looking up the germline V gene yields CDR1 MNHNS and CDR2 SASEGT. Including cysteine and phenylalanine, the CDR3 has 17 amino acids. Only CDR3 DNA is held: 51 bases, read in frame from base 1. The germline V and J ends show losses of 4 bases and 7 bases respectively, and no gene match explains 11 bases of the junction.

Broad study findings and their caveats: In vitro tests confirmed that a few of the cytomegalovirus-associated TCR beta chains recognize cytomegalovirus antigens. Most TCR sequences were observed very rarely across donors, whereas some public TCRs were present in many individuals. A later analysis found that TCRs clustered in the first cohort also tended to co-occur in the roughly 120 validation repertoires, with 94% of cluster scores above 0. All 110 or so repertoires were used to score co-occurrence in the validation cohort in a later analysis, because that analysis had no HLA typing for the cohort. Cytomegalovirus status was reported to be diagnosed by the classifier with high specificity and sensitivity in both the original and validation cohorts. The study gave a list of around 170 TCR beta chains associated with cytomegalovirus. The authors suggested that the approach could potentially be extended to other disease states and immunological phenotypes.

This TCR was recovered from a man between 18 and 29 years old in good health and CMV-seropositive. The rearranged segments are TRBV6-1 and TRBJ1-5; 12 bases in the junction line up with TRBD1. Sequenced material: PBMCs. The DNA sequence is TGTGCCAGCAGTGCCCGGGACAGGGGGCGAATAGGACAGCCCCAGCATTTT. This codes for CASSARDRGRIGQPQHF.